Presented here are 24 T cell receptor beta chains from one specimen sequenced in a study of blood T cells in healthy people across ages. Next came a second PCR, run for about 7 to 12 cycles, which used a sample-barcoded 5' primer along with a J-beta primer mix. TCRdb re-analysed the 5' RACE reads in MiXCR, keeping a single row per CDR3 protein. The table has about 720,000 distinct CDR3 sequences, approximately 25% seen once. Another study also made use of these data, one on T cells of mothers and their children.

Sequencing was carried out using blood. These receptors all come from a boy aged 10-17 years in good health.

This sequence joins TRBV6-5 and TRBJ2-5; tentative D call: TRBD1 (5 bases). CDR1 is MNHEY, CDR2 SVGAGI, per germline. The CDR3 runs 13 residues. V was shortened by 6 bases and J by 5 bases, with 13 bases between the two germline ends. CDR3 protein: CASSRRQSETQYF. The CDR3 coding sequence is TGTGCCAGCAGCCGAAGACAGAGTGAGACCCAGTACTTC.

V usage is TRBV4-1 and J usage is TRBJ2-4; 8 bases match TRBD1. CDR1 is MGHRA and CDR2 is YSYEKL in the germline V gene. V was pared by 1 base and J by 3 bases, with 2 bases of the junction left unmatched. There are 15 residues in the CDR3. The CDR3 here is CASSQGTGFKNIQYF. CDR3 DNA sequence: TGCGCCAGCAGCCAAGGGACAGGGTTCAAAAACATTCAGTACTTC.

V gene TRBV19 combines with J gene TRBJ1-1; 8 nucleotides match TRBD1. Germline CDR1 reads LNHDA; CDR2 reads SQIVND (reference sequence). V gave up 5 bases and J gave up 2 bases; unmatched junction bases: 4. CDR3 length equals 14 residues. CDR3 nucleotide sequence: TGTGCCAGTAGTGACAGGGGCCCTAACACTGAAGCTTTCTTT. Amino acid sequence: CASSDRGPNTEAFF. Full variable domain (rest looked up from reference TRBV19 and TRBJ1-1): DGGITQSPKYLFRKEGQNVTLSCEQNLNHDAMYWYRQDPGQGLRLIYYSQIVNDFQKGDIAEGYSVSREKKESFPLTVTSAQKNPTAFYLCASSDRGPNTEAFFGQGTRLTVV.

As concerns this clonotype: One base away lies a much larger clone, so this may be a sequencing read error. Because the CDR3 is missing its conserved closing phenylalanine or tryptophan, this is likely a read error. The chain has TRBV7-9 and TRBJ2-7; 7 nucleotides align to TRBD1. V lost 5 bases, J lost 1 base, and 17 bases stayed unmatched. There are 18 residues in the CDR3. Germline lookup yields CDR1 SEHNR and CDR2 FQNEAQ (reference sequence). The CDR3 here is CASSLYRDSELKSYEQYS. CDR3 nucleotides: TGTGCCAGCAGCCTATACCGGGACAGCGAACTTAAGTCCTACGAGCAGTACTCC.

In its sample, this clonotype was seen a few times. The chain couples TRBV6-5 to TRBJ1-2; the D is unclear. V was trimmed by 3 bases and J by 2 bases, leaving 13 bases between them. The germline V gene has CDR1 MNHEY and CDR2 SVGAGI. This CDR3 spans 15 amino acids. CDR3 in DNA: TGTGCCAGCAGTTATTCTCGGGGAGGCAACTATGGCTACACCTTC. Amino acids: CASSYSRGGNYGYTF.

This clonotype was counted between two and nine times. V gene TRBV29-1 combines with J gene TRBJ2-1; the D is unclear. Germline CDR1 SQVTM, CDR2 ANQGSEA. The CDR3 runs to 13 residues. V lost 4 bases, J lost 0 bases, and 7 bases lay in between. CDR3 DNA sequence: TGCAGCGTTGCGACACTCTCCTACAATGAGCAGTTCTTC. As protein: CSVATLSYNEQFF.

CDR3 DNA sequence: TGTGCCAGCAGTGACTGGGACGGCTACGAGCAGTACTTC. Its protein product is CASSDWDGYEQYF. J is TRBJ2-7 and V is TRBV6-1; TRBD1 or TRBD2 may be the D gene (5 bases each). V lost 3 bases and J lost 3, with 9 bases in between. Germline CDR1 is MNHNS and CDR2 is SASEGT. CDR3 length: 13 amino acids.

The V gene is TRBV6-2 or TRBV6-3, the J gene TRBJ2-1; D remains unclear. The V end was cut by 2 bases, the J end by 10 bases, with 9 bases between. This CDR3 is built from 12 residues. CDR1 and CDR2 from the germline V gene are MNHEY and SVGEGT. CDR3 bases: TGTGCCAGCAGTTACGGGATTTGGGAGCAGTTCTTC. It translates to CASSYGIWEQFF.

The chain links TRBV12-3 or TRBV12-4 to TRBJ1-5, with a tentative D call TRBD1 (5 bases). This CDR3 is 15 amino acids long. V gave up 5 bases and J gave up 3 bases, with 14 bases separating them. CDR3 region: CASSQEGGTNQPQHF. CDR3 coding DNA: TGTGCCAGCAGTCAGGAAGGTGGGACCAATCAGCCCCAGCATTTT.

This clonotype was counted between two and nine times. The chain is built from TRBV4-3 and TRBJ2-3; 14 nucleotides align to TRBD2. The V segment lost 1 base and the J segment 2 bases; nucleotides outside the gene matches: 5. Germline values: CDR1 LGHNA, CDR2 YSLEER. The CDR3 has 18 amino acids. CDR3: CASSQGLAGGPITDTQYF. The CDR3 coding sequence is TGCGCCAGCAGCCAAGGACTAGCGGGGGGGCCGATCACAGATACGCAGTATTTT.

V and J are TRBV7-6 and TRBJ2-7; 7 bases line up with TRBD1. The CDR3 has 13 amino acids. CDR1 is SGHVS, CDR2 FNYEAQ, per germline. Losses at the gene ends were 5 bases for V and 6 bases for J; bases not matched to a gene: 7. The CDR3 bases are TGTGCCAGCAGCCCCGGGACAGTGGTCGAGCAGTACTTC. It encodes CASSPGTVVEQYF.

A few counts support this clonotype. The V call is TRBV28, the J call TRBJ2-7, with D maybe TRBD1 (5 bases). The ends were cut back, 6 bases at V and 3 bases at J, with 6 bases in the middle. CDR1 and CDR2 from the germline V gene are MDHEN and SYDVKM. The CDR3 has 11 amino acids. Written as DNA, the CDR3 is TGTGCCAGCAGACAGGTCTACGAGCAGTACTTC. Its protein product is CASRQVYEQYF.

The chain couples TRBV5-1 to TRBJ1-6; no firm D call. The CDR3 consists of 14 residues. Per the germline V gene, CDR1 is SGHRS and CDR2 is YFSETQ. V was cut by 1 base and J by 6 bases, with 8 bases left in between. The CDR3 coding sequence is TGCGCCAGCAGCTTGTGGGCAGCTAATTCACCCCTCCACTTT. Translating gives CASSLWAANSPLHF. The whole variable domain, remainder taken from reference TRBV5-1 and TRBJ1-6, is KAGVTQTPRYLIKTRGQQVTLSCSPISGHRSVSWYQQTPGQGLQFLFEYFSETQRNKGNFPGRFSGRQFSNSRSEMNVSTLELGDSALYLCASSLWAANSPLHFGNGTRLTVT.

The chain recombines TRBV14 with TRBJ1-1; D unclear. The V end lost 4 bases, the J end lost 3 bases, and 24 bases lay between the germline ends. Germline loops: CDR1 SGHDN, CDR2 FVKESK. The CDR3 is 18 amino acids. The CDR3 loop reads CASSPRPTGPLGDTEAFF. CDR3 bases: TGTGCCAGCAGCCCGAGGCCCACTGGGCCTTTAGGAGACACTGAAGCTTTCTTT.

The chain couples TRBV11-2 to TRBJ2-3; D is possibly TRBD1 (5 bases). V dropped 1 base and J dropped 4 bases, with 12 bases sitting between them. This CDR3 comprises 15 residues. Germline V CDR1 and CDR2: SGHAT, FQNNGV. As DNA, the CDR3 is TGTGCCAGCAGCTTAGGCGGCAGGGTGGCAGATACGCAGTATTTT. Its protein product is CASSLGGRVADTQYF.

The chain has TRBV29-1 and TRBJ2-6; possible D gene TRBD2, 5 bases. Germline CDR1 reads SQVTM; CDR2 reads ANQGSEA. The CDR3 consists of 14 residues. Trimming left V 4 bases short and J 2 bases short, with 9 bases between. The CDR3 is CSVGAGAGANVLTF. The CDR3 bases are TGCAGCGTTGGGGCCGGGGCTGGGGCCAACGTCCTGACTTTC.

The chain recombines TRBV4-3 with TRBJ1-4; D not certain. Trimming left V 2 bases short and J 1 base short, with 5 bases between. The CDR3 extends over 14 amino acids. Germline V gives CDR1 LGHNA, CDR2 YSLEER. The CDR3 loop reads CASSQQETNEKLFF. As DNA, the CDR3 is TGCGCCAGCAGCCAACAGGAAACTAATGAAAAACTGTTTTTT.

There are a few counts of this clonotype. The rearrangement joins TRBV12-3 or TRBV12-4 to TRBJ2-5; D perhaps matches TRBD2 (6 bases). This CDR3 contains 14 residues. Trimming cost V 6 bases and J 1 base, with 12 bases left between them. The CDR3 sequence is CASSTSRIQETQYF. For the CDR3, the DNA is TGTGCCAGCAGCACTAGCAGGATCCAAGAGACCCAGTACTTC.

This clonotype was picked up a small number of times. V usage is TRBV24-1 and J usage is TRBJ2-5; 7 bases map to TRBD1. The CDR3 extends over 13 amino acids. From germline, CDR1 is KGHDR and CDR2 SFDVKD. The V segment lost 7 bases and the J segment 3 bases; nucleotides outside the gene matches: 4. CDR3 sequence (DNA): TGTGCCACCAGACCAACAGGGGAAGAGACCCAGTACTTC. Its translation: CATRPTGEETQYF.

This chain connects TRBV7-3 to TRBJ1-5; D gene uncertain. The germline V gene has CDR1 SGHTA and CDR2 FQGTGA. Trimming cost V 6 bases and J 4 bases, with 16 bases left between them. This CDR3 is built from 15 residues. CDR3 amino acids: CASSRRRPLNQPQHF. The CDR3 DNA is TGTGCCAGCAGTCGACGCCGCCCTTTGAATCAGCCCCAGCATTTT.

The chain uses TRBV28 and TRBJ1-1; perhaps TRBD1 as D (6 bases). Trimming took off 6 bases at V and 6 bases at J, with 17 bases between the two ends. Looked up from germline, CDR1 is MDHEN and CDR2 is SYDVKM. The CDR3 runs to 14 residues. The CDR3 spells CASSTPFRGPEAFF. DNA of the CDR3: TGTGCCAGCAGCACCCCTTTCAGGGGTCCTGAAGCTTTCTTT.

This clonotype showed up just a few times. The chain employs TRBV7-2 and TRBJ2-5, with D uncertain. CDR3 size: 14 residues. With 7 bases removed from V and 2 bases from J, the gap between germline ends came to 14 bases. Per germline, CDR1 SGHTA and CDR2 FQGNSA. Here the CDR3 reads CASTNPSLQETQYF. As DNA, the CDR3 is TGTGCCAGCACTAACCCGTCCTTGCAAGAGACCCAGTACTTC.

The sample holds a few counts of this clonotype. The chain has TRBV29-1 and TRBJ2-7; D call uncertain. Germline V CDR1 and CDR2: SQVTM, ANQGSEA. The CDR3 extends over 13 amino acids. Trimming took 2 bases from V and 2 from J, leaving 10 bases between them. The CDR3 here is CSVEIAWTYEQYF. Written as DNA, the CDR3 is TGCAGCGTTGAAATCGCGTGGACCTACGAGCAGTACTTC.

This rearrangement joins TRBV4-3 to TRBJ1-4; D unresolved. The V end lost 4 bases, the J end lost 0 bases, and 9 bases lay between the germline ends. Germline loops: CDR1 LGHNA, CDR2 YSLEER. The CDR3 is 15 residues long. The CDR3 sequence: CASSRSLATNEKLFF. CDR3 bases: TGCGCCAGCAGCCGGAGCCTTGCAACTAATGAAAAACTGTTTTTT.